This T cell receptor beta chain was sequenced in a study of STAT5B mutations in CD4+ large granular lymphocyte leukemia. Whole-study results and caveats: 8/27 top patient clones versus 2/35 control clones were TRBV06-family.

Buffy coats from healthy blood donors served as controls. CDR1 and CDR2 (germline): ENHRY, SYGVKD. V gave up 5 bases and J gave up 7 bases, with 14 bases separating them. The CDR3 totals 14 residues. To note about this clone: No antigen is known for it.

Method: immunoSEQ multiplex PCR; TCRdb's copy keeps in-frame clones and lacks some. The data contain roughly 30,000 clones, over 80% of them singletons. Sequencing used CD4+ T cells from blood buffy coats. The sequence derives from a human donor in good health. This chain links TRBV10-3 with TRBJ1-4, with D possibly matching TRBD1 (6 bases). The CDR3 sequence: CAISSGGGSEKLFF. CDR3 DNA: TGTGCCATCAGTTCCGGGGGGGGCAGTGAAAAACTGTTTTTT.